This T cell receptor (beta chain) is from a study of blood T cell repertoires in COVID-19. Study-level information: Acute-phase and convalescent COVID-19 samples originated in the United States, Italy and Spain.

How the authors handled the data: Reference gene primers were amplified, and this amplification served to estimate nucleated cell counts. Sequencing was performed with immunoSEQ multiplex PCR; in TCRdb, only in-frame clones are kept and a portion is missing. V and J calls and clone size are as listed in that table; D and trimming were resolved from the DNA. Altogether around 150,000 clones are present, about 85% being singletons, with the ten largest covering almost 1%. The V end lost 5 bases, the J end lost 1 base, and 8 bases lay between the germline ends. The CDR3 contains 13 residues. The germline gives CDR1 MNHEY, CDR2 SVGAGI.

This TCR derives from a man aged 18 to 30 with acute or convalescent COVID-19. The source material was peripheral blood. The V and J genes are TRBV6-5 and TRBJ1-1; D is possibly TRBD1 (6 bases). CDR3 in amino acids: CASSTTGNTEAFF. The CDR3 region has the DNA TGTGCCAGCAGTACGACAGGGAACACTGAAGCTTTCTTT.